The 3 T cell receptor beta chains in this list originate from one sample, sequenced in a study of cytomegalovirus exposure and HLA in healthy donors. Both 60 Vbeta primers and 13 Jbeta primers went into the PCR. Some clones are missing from TCRdb's copy, which holds only in-frame ones; the method was immunoSEQ multiplex PCR. The sample yields 150,000 to 200,000 clones, approximately 82% seen once. The sequenced sample was PBMCs. These receptors originate from a man aged 18 to 35 in good health and CMV-seropositive.

This clone has more than one count but fewer than ten. The chain combines TRBV10-2 with TRBJ1-1; D uncertain. From germline, CDR1 is WSHSY and CDR2 SAAADI. V was clipped by 3 bases and J by 3 bases, with 14 bases between them. The CDR3 is made up of 15 amino acids. The CDR3 protein is CASSEVDTVDTEAFF. Written as DNA, the CDR3 is TGCGCCAGCAGTGAAGTCGACACGGTGGACACTGAAGCTTTCTTT.

The genes are TRBV4-1 and TRBJ2-2; the D is unclear. This CDR3 comprises 17 residues. Trimming removed 1 base from V and 3 bases from J, with 15 bases in between. Germline V gene data show CDR1 as MGHRA and CDR2 as YSYEKL. The CDR3 is CASSQGAPGVDTGELFF. CDR3 DNA sequence: TGCGCCAGCAGCCAAGGAGCCCCGGGTGTGGACACCGGGGAGCTGTTTTTT.

This rearrangement joins TRBV7-2 to TRBJ2-7; TRBD2 might be the D (5 bases). V lost 0 bases, J lost 3 bases, and 12 bases lay in between. Germline values: CDR1 SGHTA, CDR2 FQGNSA. There are 15 residues in the CDR3. The DNA of the CDR3 is TGTGCCAGCAGCTTAGCGGGCGGGCCGGACTACGAGCAGTACTTC. Its protein is CASSLAGGPDYEQYF.